What follows is one T cell receptor beta chain and its context. Sequence at one end of the junction differs from germline and may be a read error. A unique molecular identifier was attached to every TCR cDNA molecule. TCRdb fed the 5' RACE reads into MiXCR, producing one record per CDR3 protein. This sample has some 78,000 distinct CDR3 sequences, with 8% found just once. The germline V gene has CDR1 SEHNR and CDR2 FQNEAQ (reference sequence). The CDR3 has 16 residues. Time point described: sample taken at primary tumor resection. The entry originates in a study of spatial heterogeneity in lung cancer.

The receptor's source is a male donor with early-stage non-small cell lung cancer. The chain combines TRBV7-9 with TRBJ1-6; 9 bases line up with TRBD1. Here the sequenced sample was PBMCs, taken at surgery. Here the CDR3 DNA reads TGTGCCAGCAGCTCACAGGGGGCGATACATAATTCATCCCTCCACTTT. Amino acid sequence: CASSSQGAIHNSSLHF. Using reference TRBV7-9 and TRBJ1-6 for the parts outside the CDR3, the full variable domain is DTGVSQNPRHKITKRGQNVTFRCDPISEHNRLYWYRQTLGQGPEFLTYFQNEAQLEKSRLLSDRFSAERPKGSFSTLEIQRTEQGDSAMYLCASSSQGAIHNSSLHFGNGTRLTVT.